These 30 T cell receptor beta chains share one sample of origin, sequenced in a study of T cell responses to AZD1222 COVID-19 vaccine. Clones were read by immunoSEQ multiplex PCR, and TCRdb kept only the in-frame ones, dropping some. Of 120,000 or so clones listed, around 90% are singletons. Sequences were derived from peripheral blood, sampled on day 0 of AZD1222 vaccination. The origin of the receptors is an adult in good health.

This clone occurred once. This chain joins TRBV9 and TRBJ1-1, with D uncertain. Trimming removed 3 bases from V and 5 bases from J, with 17 bases in between. The CDR3 is made up of 15 amino acids. The germline gives CDR1 SGDLS, CDR2 YYNGEE. DNA of the CDR3: TGTGCCAGCAGCGATAATCCCCGCTCCCAAACTGAAGCTTTCTTT. It is translated as CASSDNPRSQTEAFF.

The chain is built from TRBV29-1 and TRBJ1-1, with D maybe TRBD1 (6 bases). V shed 3 bases and J shed 1 base, with 15 bases lying between them. The germline V gene has CDR1 SQVTM and CDR2 ANQGSEA. The CDR3 extends over 15 amino acids. As DNA, the CDR3 is TGCAGCGTTGAGGGGTCGGGGGGCGCGAACACTGAAGCTTTCTTT. It is translated as CSVEGSGGANTEAFF.

This rearrangement joins TRBV10-1 to TRBJ1-3; TRBD1 matches 7 bases. V was clipped by 8 bases and J by 0 bases; unmatched bases: 16. Germline V CDR1 and CDR2: WNHNN, SYGVQD (reference sequence). The CDR3 has 18 residues. CDR3 sequence (DNA): TGCGCCAGCCACCAGGCGGGGAGGGGGCAGACCTCTGGAAACACCATATATTTT. Its translation is CASHQAGRGQTSGNTIYF.

The rearrangement uses TRBV18 and TRBJ1-6; 7 bases align to TRBD1. The length of the CDR3 is 16 residues. The germline V gene encodes CDR1 KGHSH and CDR2 LQKENI. Trimming took 2 bases from V and 6 from J; bases not matched to a gene: 7. The CDR3 coding sequence is TGTGCCAGCTCACCAAGGGACAGCGACCCTAATTCACCCCTCCACTTT. Translation: CASSPRDSDPNSPLHF.

The chain employs TRBV27 and TRBJ1-6; no reliable D call. Germline assignment: CDR1 MNHEY and CDR2 SMNVEV (reference sequence). The CDR3 loop spans 13 amino acids. Trimming cost V 5 bases and J 10 bases, with 12 bases left between them. The CDR3 is CASSPDWGSPLHF. Written as DNA, the CDR3 is TGTGCCAGCAGTCCTGATTGGGGATCACCCCTCCACTTT.

This clone was seen more than once but under ten times. The rearrangement links TRBV3-1 (or the pseudogene TRBV3-2) to TRBJ2-7, with 8 positions matching TRBD1. V was clipped by 1 base and J by 3 bases; unmatched bases: 5. CDR3 length: 15 amino acids. The V gene's germline CDR1 is LGHDT and CDR2 YNNKEL (reference sequence). CDR3 region: CASSQVDRALYEQYF. The CDR3 DNA follows: TGTGCCAGCAGCCAAGTGGACAGGGCCCTCTACGAGCAGTACTTC.

The gene calls are TRBV9 and TRBJ2-5; 8 bases are shared with TRBD1. Germline CDR1 and CDR2: SGDLS and YYNGEE. The CDR3 totals 15 residues. The V and J ends lost 0 bases and 5 bases, in that order; junction bases with no gene match: 6. CDR3 amino acids: CASSVGQGAWETQYF. The CDR3 nucleotides read TGTGCCAGCAGCGTAGGGCAGGGGGCGTGGGAGACCCAGTACTTC.

The sample holds a few counts of this clone. The chain combines TRBV3-1 (or the pseudogene TRBV3-2) with TRBJ1-2; TRBD1 is a possible D gene (6 bases). The V end lost 4 bases, the J end lost 4 bases, and 13 bases lay between the germline ends. Germline loops: CDR1 LGHDT, CDR2 YNNKEL (reference sequence). The CDR3 runs to 14 residues. In DNA, the CDR3 is TGTGCCAGCAGCCCATCCCCGGGGGCCTATGGCTACACCTTC. The encoded protein is CASSPSPGAYGYTF.

The chain is built from TRBV7-9 and TRBJ1-6, with TRBD1 as a possible D gene (6 bases). The CDR3 runs 13 residues. V was trimmed by 8 bases and J by 9 bases, leaving 14 bases between them. In germline, CDR1 is SEHNR, CDR2 FQNEAQ (reference sequence). CDR3: CASQLRGGSPLHF. For the CDR3, the DNA is TGTGCCAGCCAACTCAGGGGAGGTTCACCCCTCCACTTT.

The V and J genes are TRBV28 and TRBJ2-5; TRBD2 aligns across 8 bases. Germline CDR1 reads MDHEN; CDR2 reads SYDVKM. Trimming took 6 bases from V and 10 from J; bases not matched to a gene: 7. The CDR3 loop spans 12 amino acids. CDR3 in DNA: TGTGCCAGCAGCCGGGACGGGAGGGACCAGTACTTC. Translating gives CASSRDGRDQYF.

The chain joins TRBV7-5 to TRBJ2-7; TRBD1, the table's D call, lacks a check against the DNA. TRBV7-5 is given as a pseudogene. The CDR3 contains 13 residues. The chain's CDR3 is CVRSSDRDYEQYF. DNA of the CDR3: TGTGTCAGAAGCTCAGACAGGGACTACGAGCAGTACTTC.

This chain uses TRBV5-6 with TRBJ2-3; a possible D gene is TRBD1 (6 bases). Germline V CDR1 and CDR2: SGHDT, YYEEEE. The CDR3 has 15 residues. Trimming took 3 bases from V and 2 from J, leaving 13 bases between them. The CDR3 loop is CASSSQGPYTDTQYF. In DNA, the CDR3 is TGTGCCAGCAGCTCACAGGGACCCTACACAGATACGCAGTATTTT.

The chain couples TRBV9 to TRBJ2-7; 14 bases fit TRBD2. V shed 5 bases and J 3 bases; nucleotides not matched to a gene: 7. Per the germline V gene, CDR1 is SGDLS and CDR2 is YYNGEE. CDR3 length: 16 amino acids. In DNA form, the CDR3 reads TGTGCCAGCAGTCATGGACTAGCGGGGGGTTACTACGAGCAGTACTTC. This sequence encodes CASSHGLAGGYYEQYF.

The chain couples TRBV7-3 to TRBJ2-3, with TRBD2 matching over 14 bases. V lost 0 bases and J lost 1; bases outside the gene matches: 15. Germline values: CDR1 SGHTA, CDR2 FQGTGA. This CDR3 is built from 22 residues. CDR3 in DNA: TGTGCCAGCAGCTTAACTCCTCCTTTGACTAGCGGGGGGGCCGCAGGCACAGATACGCAGTATTTT. Protein: CASSLTPPLTSGGAAGTDTQYF.

This sequence joins TRBV6-5 and TRBJ2-7; D unclear. The V gene lost 2 bases and the J gene lost 6 bases, with 11 bases spanning the gap. The CDR3 extends over 13 amino acids. The V gene's germline CDR1 is MNHEY and CDR2 SVGAGI. The CDR3 region is CASSYVTGSEQYF. In DNA form, the CDR3 reads TGTGCCAGCAGTTACGTTACGGGTAGCGAGCAGTACTTC.

The CDR3 region is CASSQGGSEKLFF. The CDR3 DNA reads TGCGCCAGCAGCCAGGGGGGGAGTGAAAAACTGTTTTTT. The chain combines TRBV5-1 with TRBJ1-4; 7 bases agree with TRBD1. J was trimmed by 7 bases and V by 4 bases; bases with no gene match: 4. The CDR3 totals 13 residues. Germline-derived CDR1 and CDR2 are SGHRS and YFSETQ.

The rearrangement joins TRBV21-1 to TRBJ1-1. TRBV21-1 is labeled a pseudogene. The CDR3 sequence is 14 residues long. The DNA for the CDR3 is TGTGCCAGCAGCAACGAGGAAAAGAACACTGAAGCTTTCTTT. It specifies CASSNEEKNTEAFF.

The gene calls are TRBV5-6 and TRBJ1-1; tentative D call: TRBD1 (5 bases). Between the trimmed V and J ends, which lost 0 bases and 5 bases, there was a span of 8 bases. The CDR3 is made up of 13 amino acids. In germline, CDR1 is SGHDT, CDR2 YYEEEE. This CDR3 is CASSLATGTEAFF. DNA for the CDR3: TGTGCCAGCAGCTTGGCTACAGGAACTGAAGCTTTCTTT. Combining the CDR3 with reference TRBV5-6 and TRBJ1-1 gives the whole variable domain DAGVTQSPTHLIKTRGQQVTLRCSPKSGHDTVSWYQQALGQGPQFIFQYYEEEERQRGNFPDRFSGHQFPNYSSELNVNALLLGDSALYLCASSLATGTEAFFGQGTRLTVV.

This clone was counted between two and nine times. The chain couples TRBV18 to TRBJ1-2, with D possibly TRBD1 on 5 matching bases. The CDR3 has 14 amino acids. V shed 0 bases and J shed 8 bases, with 13 bases lying between them. CDR1 is KGHSH and CDR2 is LQKENI in the germline V gene. The CDR3 DNA sequence: TGTGCCAGCTCACCACCGTCGACAGACGGAGGCTACACCTTC. Translating it yields CASSPPSTDGGYTF.

This chain links TRBV7-2 with TRBJ1-6; possible D gene TRBD1, 5 bases. In germline, CDR1 is SGHTA, CDR2 FQGNSA. Trimming left V 5 bases short and J 11 bases short, with 16 bases between. This CDR3 has 14 amino acids. The CDR3 here is CASSIFDSETPLHF. The CDR3, as DNA: TGTGCCAGCAGCATCTTCGACAGCGAAACACCCCTCCACTTT.

The V gene is TRBV3-1 (or the pseudogene TRBV3-2), the J gene TRBJ2-5, with TRBD2 identical over 11 bases. V shed 4 bases, J shed 4 bases, and the junction held 8 bases outside the gene matches. The CDR3 extends over 16 amino acids. Germline CDR1 LGHDT, CDR2 YNNKEL (reference sequence). The CDR3 loop is CASSRFDTSGRETQYF. The CDR3 nucleotides are TGTGCCAGCAGCCGCTTTGACACTAGCGGGAGAGAGACCCAGTACTTC.

V gene TRBV3-1 (or the pseudogene TRBV3-2) combines with J gene TRBJ1-2; perhaps TRBD1 as D (6 bases). V was trimmed by 1 base and J by 2 bases, leaving 11 bases between them. The CDR3 spans 15 residues. Germline loops: CDR1 LGHDT, CDR2 YNNKEL (reference sequence). CDR3 nucleotides: TGTGCCAGCAGCCAAGTACAGGGCCCGAACTATGGCTACACCTTC. It encodes CASSQVQGPNYGYTF.

This rearrangement joins TRBV19 to TRBJ2-1; TRBD1 matches 10 bases. From germline, CDR1 is LNHDA and CDR2 SQIVND (reference sequence). This CDR3 is built from 14 residues. V was clipped by 5 bases and J by 8 bases; unmatched bases: 6. This chain's CDR3 is CASSFRDRGHEQFF. The CDR3 DNA reads TGTGCCAGTAGTTTCCGGGACAGGGGCCATGAGCAGTTCTTC.

The J gene is TRBJ2-7, the V gene TRBV6-5; 12 bases line up with TRBD1. With 6 bases clipped from V and 6 bases from J, the junction kept 6 bases outside the gene matches. The CDR3 extends over 14 amino acids. Germline-derived CDR1 and CDR2 are MNHEY and SVGAGI. CDR3 sequence (DNA): TGTGCCAGCAGCCACCGGGACAGGGGGCGCGAGCAGTACTTC. This sequence encodes CASSHRDRGREQYF.

This clone was seen a handful of times. J is TRBJ1-6 and V is TRBV18; 7 nucleotides line up with TRBD1. Germline V gives CDR1 KGHSH, CDR2 LQKENI. The V and J ends lost 6 bases and 10 bases, in that order; junction bases with no gene match: 12. This CDR3 contains 15 residues. CDR3 loop: CASSPMTGSKSPLHF. The CDR3 coding sequence is TGTGCCAGCTCGCCTATGACAGGGAGCAAATCACCCCTCCACTTT. The full variable domain, in which reference TRBV18 and TRBJ1-6 provide the parts outside the CDR3, is NAGVMQNPRHLVRRRGQEARLRCSPMKGHSHVYWYRQLPEEGLKFMVYLQKENIIDESGMPKERFSAEFPKEGPSILRIQQVVRGDSAAYFCASSPMTGSKSPLHFGNGTRLTVT.

The rearrangement uses TRBV19 and TRBJ2-7; TRBD1 is a possible D gene (5 bases). Per the germline V gene, CDR1 is LNHDA and CDR2 is SQIVND (reference sequence). The CDR3 consists of 13 residues. Trimming cost V 4 bases and J 2 bases, with 9 bases left between them. CDR3 loop: CASSTDTPYEQYF. The CDR3 coding sequence is TGTGCCAGTAGTACGGACACCCCCTACGAGCAGTACTTC.

V and J are TRBV5-6 and TRBJ2-5; D ambiguous. The germline CDR1 and CDR2 sequences are SGHDT and YYEEEE. The V end lost 5 bases, the J end lost 1 base, and 9 bases lay between the germline ends. The CDR3 contains 13 residues. The CDR3 region has the DNA TGTGCCAGCAGGTGGAACAGCCAAGAGACCCAGTACTTC. It is translated as CASRWNSQETQYF.

J is TRBJ2-6 and V is TRBV5-1; weak D call: TRBD2 (6 bases). There are 19 residues in the CDR3. CDR1 is SGHRS, CDR2 YFSETQ, per germline. Trimming removed 4 bases from V and 0 bases from J, with 20 bases in between. This CDR3 reads CASSVGGAGGSSGANVLTF. CDR3 coding DNA: TGCGCCAGCAGCGTCGGAGGGGCAGGTGGAAGCTCTGGGGCCAACGTCCTGACTTTC. The full variable domain, in which reference TRBV5-1 and TRBJ2-6 provide the parts outside the CDR3, is KAGVTQTPRYLIKTRGQQVTLSCSPISGHRSVSWYQQTPGQGLQFLFEYFSETQRNKGNFPGRFSGRQFSNSRSEMNVSTLELGDSALYLCASSVGGAGGSSGANVLTFGAGSRLTVL.

The chain has TRBV12-3 or TRBV12-4 and TRBJ2-2; D is unclear. The CDR3 runs 11 residues. V was shortened by 6 bases and J by 5 bases, with 4 bases between the two germline ends. The CDR3 DNA reads TGTGCCAGCAGGTTAACCGGGGAGCTGTTTTTT. Protein product: CASRLTGELFF.

The chain combines TRBV19 with TRBJ2-5; no definite D call. The CDR3 contains 12 residues. Germline CDR1 LNHDA, CDR2 SQIVND (reference sequence). V was trimmed by 1 base and J by 3 bases, leaving 3 bases between them. The CDR3 DNA is TGTGCCAGTAGTATAGGAAAAGAGACCCAGTACTTC. Protein: CASSIGKETQYF.